This paragraph covers one T cell receptor (beta chain) sequence. Antigen: not known. The PCR employed 60 Vbeta primers together with 13 Jbeta primers. Data came from immunoSEQ multiplex PCR; TCRdb stores just in-frame clones and leaves some out. This sample's table has 150,000 to 200,000 clones. This specimen comes from a study of cytomegalovirus exposure and HLA in healthy donors. Study results and caveats: Within a later analysis, the majority of CMV-associated TCR beta chains appeared HLA-restricted. The study flagged some 170 TCR beta chains as cytomegalovirus-associated. What a later analysis reportedly showed was that an Asian-associated ancestry cluster had fewer N-insertions than the 666-donor mean. TCR beta V segments were, for the most part, productive about 87% or about 30% of the time in an earlier analysis.

CDR1 MNHEY and CDR2 SVGAGI come from the germline V gene. The CDR3 spans 15 residues. Trimming removed 6 bases at V and 1 base at J, with 14 bases between. The sample comprised PBMCs. The chain couples TRBV6-5 to TRBJ2-3, with D maybe TRBD1 (5 bases). The sequence came from a woman aged 18-30 years in good health and CMV-seropositive. This CDR3 is CASSSQGRGTDTQYF. The CDR3 DNA follows: TGTGCCAGCAGCTCGCAGGGAAGAGGCACAGATACGCAGTATTTT.